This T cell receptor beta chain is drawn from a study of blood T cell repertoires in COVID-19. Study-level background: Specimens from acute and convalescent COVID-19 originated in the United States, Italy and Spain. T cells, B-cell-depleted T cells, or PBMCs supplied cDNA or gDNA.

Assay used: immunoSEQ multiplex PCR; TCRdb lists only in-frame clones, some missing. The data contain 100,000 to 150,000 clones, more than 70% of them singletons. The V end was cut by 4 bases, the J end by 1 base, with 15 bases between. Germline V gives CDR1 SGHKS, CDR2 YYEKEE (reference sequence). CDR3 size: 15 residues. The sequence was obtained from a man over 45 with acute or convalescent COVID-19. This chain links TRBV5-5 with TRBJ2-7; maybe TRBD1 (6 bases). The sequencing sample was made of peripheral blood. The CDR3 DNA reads TGTGCCAGCAGCATCGGACCGACAGGATCCTACGAGCAGTACTTC. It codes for CASSIGPTGSYEQYF.